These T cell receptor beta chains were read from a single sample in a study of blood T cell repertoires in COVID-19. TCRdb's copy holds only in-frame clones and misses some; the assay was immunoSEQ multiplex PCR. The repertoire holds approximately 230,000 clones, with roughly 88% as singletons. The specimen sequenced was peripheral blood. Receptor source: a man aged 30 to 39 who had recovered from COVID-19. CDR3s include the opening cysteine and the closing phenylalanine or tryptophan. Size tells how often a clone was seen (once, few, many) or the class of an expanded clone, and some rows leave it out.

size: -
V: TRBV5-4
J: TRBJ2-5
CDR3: CASSQQGGGPETQYF

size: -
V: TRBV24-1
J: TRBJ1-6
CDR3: CATSDGQGNSPLHF

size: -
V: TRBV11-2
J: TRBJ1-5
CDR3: CASSLSPRNQPQHF

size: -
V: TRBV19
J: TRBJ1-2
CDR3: CASRAGDRDYGYTF

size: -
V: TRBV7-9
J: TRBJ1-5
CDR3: CASSPDRVRQPQHF

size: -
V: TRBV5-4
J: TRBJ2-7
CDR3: CASSLALAGGWTYEQYF

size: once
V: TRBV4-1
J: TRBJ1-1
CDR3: CASSQAQGVGGNTEAFF

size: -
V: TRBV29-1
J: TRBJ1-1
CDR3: CSVPFEEVSQAFF

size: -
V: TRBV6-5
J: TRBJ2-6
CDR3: CASSYDRAGANVLTF

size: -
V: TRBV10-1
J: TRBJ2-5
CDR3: CASSAAGGETQYF

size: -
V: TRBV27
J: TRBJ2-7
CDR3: CASSLGPEQYF

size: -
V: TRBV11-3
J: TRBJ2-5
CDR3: CASSLGRQVVETQYF

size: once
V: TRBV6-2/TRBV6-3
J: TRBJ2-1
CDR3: CASSAARGARDRGDNEQFF

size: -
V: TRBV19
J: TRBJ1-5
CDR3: CAGGGALNQPQHF

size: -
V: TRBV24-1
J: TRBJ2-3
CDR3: CATSDPGSLLTDTQYF

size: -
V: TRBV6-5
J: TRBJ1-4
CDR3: CASIQVGTKLFF

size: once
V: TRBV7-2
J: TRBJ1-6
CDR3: CASSLLGRQDSPLHF

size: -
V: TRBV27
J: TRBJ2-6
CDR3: CASSSLDYSGANVLTF

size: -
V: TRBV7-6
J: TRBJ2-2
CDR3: CASSSPGRIAGELFF

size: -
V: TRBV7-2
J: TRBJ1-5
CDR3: CASSPTSGGRQPQHF

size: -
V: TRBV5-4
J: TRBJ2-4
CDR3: CASSLEGQGKNIQYF

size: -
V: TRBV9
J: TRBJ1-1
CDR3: CASSVLGGGQTEAFF

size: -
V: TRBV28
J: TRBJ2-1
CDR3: CASREQGPNYNEQFF

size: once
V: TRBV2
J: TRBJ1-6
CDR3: CASSVATGGPNSPLHF

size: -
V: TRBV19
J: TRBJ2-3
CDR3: CASTPGLAGVGDTQYF

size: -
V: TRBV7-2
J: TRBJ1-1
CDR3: CASSLVGQGNSEAFF

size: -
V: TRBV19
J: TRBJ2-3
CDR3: CASSSREVSDTQYF

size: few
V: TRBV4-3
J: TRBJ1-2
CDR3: CASSHTRFYGYTF

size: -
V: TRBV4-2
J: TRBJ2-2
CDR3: CASSQLDGTSRVGELFF

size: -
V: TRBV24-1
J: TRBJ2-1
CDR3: CATSRGGTGTYNEQFF

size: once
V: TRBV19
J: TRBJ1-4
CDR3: CASRGVPGQNIATNEKLFF

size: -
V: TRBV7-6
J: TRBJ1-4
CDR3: CASSLVGTLNEKLFF

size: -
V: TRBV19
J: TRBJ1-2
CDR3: CASSLTDIYGYTF

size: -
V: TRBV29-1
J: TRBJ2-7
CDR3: CSVARDSPYEQYF

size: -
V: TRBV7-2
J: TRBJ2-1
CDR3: CASSSSPRNEQFF

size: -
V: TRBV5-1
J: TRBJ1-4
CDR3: CASSLLAGTNEKLFF

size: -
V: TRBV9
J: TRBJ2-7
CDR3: CASSVGRGGRGFYEQYF

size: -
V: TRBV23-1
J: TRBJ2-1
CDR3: CASRAQGDEQFF

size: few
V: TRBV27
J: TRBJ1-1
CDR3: CASSLHDRRGNTEAFF

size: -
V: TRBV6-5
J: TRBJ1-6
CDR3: CASSLGASTDSPLHF

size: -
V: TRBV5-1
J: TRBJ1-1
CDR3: CASSLTGVDTEAFF

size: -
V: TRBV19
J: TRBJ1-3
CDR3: CASSTRFSGNTIYF